Listed below are T cell receptor beta chains from one sample, sequenced in a study of blood T cells in healthy people across ages. Using its own MiXCR run on the 5' RACE reads, TCRdb lists one record per CDR3 protein. The sample lists more than 800,000 distinct CDR3 sequences, 45% seen once, with approximately 20% in the top ten. The sequenced material came from blood. The receptors here all came from a woman aged 60-75 years in good health. CDR3s include the opening cysteine and the closing phenylalanine or tryptophan. The D gene is left open where the match is weak. Clone size, where shown, is once, few, many, or a class for clones that have expanded.

V gene	D gene	clone size	J gene	CDR3 DNA	CDR3 protein
TRBV9	-	-	TRBJ2-7	TGTGCCAGCAACCCAAGCGGCTTGATACCCTACGAGCAGTACTTC	CASNPSGLIPYEQYF
TRBV3-1	TRBD1	-	TRBJ2-3	TGTGCCAGCAGCCAAGATAGAGGACAGGGAACAGAGACGCAGTATTTT	CASSQDRGQGTETQYF
TRBV11-2	TRBD2	few	TRBJ2-7	TGTGCCAGCAGCTTAGAAGGGACTACCTGGCAGTACTTC	CASSLEGTTWQYF
TRBV7-9	-	-	TRBJ1-2	TGTGCCAGCAGCTCCAATACAGGGTTTGATCCCCTAGACTATGGCTACACCTTC	CASSSNTGFDPLDYGYTF
TRBV7-9	-	-	TRBJ2-1	TGTGCCAGCAGCATCAGGACAAACGGTGAGCAGTTCTTC	CASSIRTNGEQFF
TRBV6-1	-	-	TRBJ1-3	TGTGCCAGCAGTGAGTTTCTACGGAGCTCTGGAAACACCATATATTTT	CASSEFLRSSGNTIYF
TRBV7-9	TRBD1	once	TRBJ2-7	TGTGCCAGCAGCCTCCTCGGACAGGGAGGCTACGAGCAGTACTTC	CASSLLGQGGYEQYF
TRBV15	-	-	TRBJ1-5	TGTGCCACCAGCTTACGGATCAATCAGCCCCAGCATTTT	CATSLRINQPQHF
TRBV5-1	-	once	TRBJ1-2	TGCGCCAGCAGCTTGGCTGCCAACATGGGCTACACCTTC	CASSLAANMGYTF
TRBV12-3/TRBV12-4	TRBD1	-	TRBJ2-5	TGTGCCAGCAGTCTTGGTAGGGACAGGGTACAAGAGACCCAGTACTTC	CASSLGRDRVQETQYF
TRBV9	-	few	TRBJ1-2	TGTGCCAGCAGCGACTCTCCCGGGGATCCCTATGGCTACACCTTC	CASSDSPGDPYGYTF
TRBV5-1	-	once	TRBJ2-7	TGCGCCAGCAAACGGAGCCCCGGGTCAGCCTACGAGCAGTACTTC	CASKRSPGSAYEQYF
TRBV7-9	TRBD1	few	TRBJ2-7	TGTACCAGCTCCCTGCGGCAGGGGGCTCGCGAGCAGTACTTC	CTSSLRQGAREQYF
TRBV10-3	TRBD2	few	TRBJ2-1	TGTGCCATCAGTGCGCGGGAGGGGTACAATGAGCAGTTCTTC	CAISAREGYNEQFF
TRBV19	TRBD2	few	TRBJ2-7	TGTGCCAGTAGTTTTATAGCGGGAGGGCCAACCTACGAGCAGTACTTC	CASSFIAGGPTYEQYF
TRBV29-1	TRBD1	-	TRBJ1-2	TGCAGCGTGACCGGAGGGACCAGGGGGCGAGTTTATGGCTACACCTTC	CSVTGGTRGRVYGYTF
TRBV29-1	TRBD1	-	TRBJ2-7	TGCAGCATAGGGACAGGGGTCACTTACGAGCAGTACTTC	CSIGTGVTYEQYF
TRBV21-1	-	few	TRBJ2-1	TGTGCCAGCAGCAAAACTCTAGCGGGAGGTAGTCGCAATGAGCAGTTCTTC	CASSKTLAGGSRNEQFF
TRBV15	TRBD2	-	TRBJ2-5	TGTGCCACCAGGGGGGGACTAGTTGAGGAGACCCAGTACTTC	CATRGGLVEETQYF
TRBV27	-	few	TRBJ2-1	TGTGCCAGCAGTTACACCTCCCTGGACAATGAGCAGTTCTTC	CASSYTSLDNEQFF
TRBV2	TRBD1	-	TRBJ1-5	TGTGCCAGCACCGGACAGGGAATTAGCAATCAGCCCCAGCATTTT	CASTGQGISNQPQHF
TRBV7-3	-	-	TRBJ2-7	TGTGCCAGCAGCTTAACTGGCGGAGCCCCCTACGAGCAGTACTTC	CASSLTGGAPYEQYF
TRBV9	TRBD2	-	TRBJ2-3	TGTGCCAGCAGCTCAGACGGGAGGGCCCCAGATACGCAGTATTTT	CASSSDGRAPDTQYF
TRBV20-1	-	-	TRBJ2-5	TGCAGTGCTAGGGGGTGGGCCCAGTACTTC	CSARGWAQYF
TRBV7-2	TRBD2	few	TRBJ2-7	TGTGCCAGCAGCTGGACAGCGGGAGGGCCCTACGAGCAGTACTTC	CASSWTAGGPYEQYF
TRBV7-2	-	-	TRBJ2-2	TGTGCCAGCAGCCCCCAGCGCTGGATCCCGGGGCGTACGAACACCGGGGAGCTGTTTTTT	CASSPQRWIPGRTNTGELFF
TRBV5-1	TRBD1	many	TRBJ1-1	TGCGCCAGCAGCTCAGGGGGCGCTCGGAACACTGAAGCTTTCTTT	CASSSGGARNTEAFF
TRBV28	TRBD2	few	TRBJ2-7	TGTGCCAGCAGTACTAGCGGGAGATACGAGCAGTACTTC	CASSTSGRYEQYF
TRBV11-2	-	-	TRBJ2-3	TGTGCCAGCAGCTTACAGCGCGCAGGAACAGATACGCAGTATTTT	CASSLQRAGTDTQYF
TRBV5-6	TRBD1	-	TRBJ2-7	TGTGCCAGCAGCTTGTCAGGGGGCTACCCCTACGAGCAGTACTTC	CASSLSGGYPYEQYF
TRBV27	TRBD1	few	TRBJ2-7	TGTGCCAGCAGTTTATCGAGACAGGGGAACGAGCAGTACTTC	CASSLSRQGNEQYF
TRBV7-9	-	-	TRBJ2-7	TGTGCCAGCAGCTTAGGGGGGGCGAGCATATACGAGCAGTACTTC	CASSLGGASIYEQYF
TRBV20-1	TRBD2	-	TRBJ2-1	TGCAGTGTCCCGTTAAGCGGGACCGCGTGGGAGCAGTTCTTC	CSVPLSGTAWEQFF
TRBV20-1	-	-	TRBJ2-7	TGCAGTGCTAGACACCGGGACGGGGCCTACGAGCAGTACTTC	CSARHRDGAYEQYF
TRBV20-1	-	-	TRBJ2-1	TGCAGTGCTAGAGGGTGGGCCAACAATGAGCAGTTCTTC	CSARGWANNEQFF
TRBV9	TRBD2	once	TRBJ2-1	TGTGCCAGCAGCGTAGCTCTAGCGGGTAACAATGAGCAGTTCTTC	CASSVALAGNNEQFF
TRBV11-2	-	-	TRBJ2-3	TGTGCCAGCAGCTTAGAGGATCCTAGAGTAGATACGCAGTATTTT	CASSLEDPRVDTQYF
TRBV28	TRBD2	few	TRBJ2-1	TGTGCCAGCATTGAACCAGCGGGAGGGAGTTTGAATGAGCAGTTCTTC	CASIEPAGGSLNEQFF
TRBV20-1	-	few	TRBJ1-2	TGCAGTGCTAGAGAGCCGGGTTTGGCTAACTATGGCTACACCTTC	CSAREPGLANYGYTF
TRBV11-2	TRBD1	-	TRBJ2-2	TGTGCCAGCAGCCACGGGACAGAGAGGAACACCGGGGAGCTGTTTTTT	CASSHGTERNTGELFF
TRBV28	TRBD1	-	TRBJ2-7	TGTGCCAGCAGTTCCGGACAGGGGGCTTACAATGAGCAGTACTTC	CASSSGQGAYNEQYF